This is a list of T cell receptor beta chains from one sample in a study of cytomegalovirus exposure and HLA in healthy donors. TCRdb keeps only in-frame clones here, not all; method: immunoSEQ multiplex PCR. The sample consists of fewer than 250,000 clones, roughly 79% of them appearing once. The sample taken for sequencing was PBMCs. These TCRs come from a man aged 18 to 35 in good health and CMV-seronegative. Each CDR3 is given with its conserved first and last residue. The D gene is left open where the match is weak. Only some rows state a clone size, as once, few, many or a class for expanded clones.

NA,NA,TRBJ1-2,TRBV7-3,CASSPRAIGYGYTF,TGTGCCAGCAGTCCCAGGGCCATAGGCTATGGCTACACCTTC
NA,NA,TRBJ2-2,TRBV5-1,CASSWTVLGPTGELFF,TGCGCCAGCAGCTGGACAGTCCTCGGTCCCACCGGGGAGCTGTTTTTT
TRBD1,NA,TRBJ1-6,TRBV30,CAWSSGQGHNSPLHF,TGTGCCTGGAGCAGTGGACAGGGCCATAATTCACCCCTCCACTTT
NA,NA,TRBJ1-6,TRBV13,CASSLGRGDPLHF,TGTGCCAGCAGCTTAGGCAGGGGCGATCCCCTCCACTTT
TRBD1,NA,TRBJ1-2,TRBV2,CASSIKQGAVGYTF,TGTGCCAGCAGTATAAAACAGGGGGCAGTAGGCTACACCTTC
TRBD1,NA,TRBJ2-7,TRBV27,CASSQIGTGDYEQYF,TGTGCCAGCAGTCAAATTGGGACAGGGGACTACGAGCAGTACTTC
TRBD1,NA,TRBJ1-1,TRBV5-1,CASSTEGTVNTEAFF,TGCGCCAGCAGCACCGAGGGGACAGTCAACACTGAAGCTTTCTTT
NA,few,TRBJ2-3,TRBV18,CASSPPGDRTDTQYF,TGTGCCAGCTCACCACCAGGGGATCGCACAGATACGCAGTATTTT
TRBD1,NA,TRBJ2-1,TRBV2,CASSEALPRGQRTGNEQFF,TGTGCCAGCAGTGAAGCGCTGCCTCGGGGACAGAGGACCGGCAATGAGCAGTTCTTC
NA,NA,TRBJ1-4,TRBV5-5,CASSFIGRTTNEKLFF,TGTGCCAGCAGCTTTATCGGGAGAACAACTAATGAAAAACTGTTTTTT
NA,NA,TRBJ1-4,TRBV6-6,CASSDGEKLFF,TGTGCCAGCAGCGACGGGGAAAAACTGTTTTTT
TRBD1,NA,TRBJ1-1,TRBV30,CAWNLGQVLTEAFF,TGTGCCTGGAATTTGGGACAGGTTCTCACTGAAGCTTTCTTT
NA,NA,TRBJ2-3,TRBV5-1,CASSLGRGDTDTQYF,TGCGCCAGCAGCTTGGGCAGGGGAGACACAGATACGCAGTATTTT
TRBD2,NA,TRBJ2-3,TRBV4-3,CASSQSERESTDTQYF,TGCGCCAGCAGCCAATCAGAGCGGGAGAGCACAGATACGCAGTATTTT